This T cell receptor (beta chain) was recorded in a study of human T cells and chemical hapten exposure. Study background: While the approximately 24-week study was under way, patients received diphenylcyclopropenone on the scalp every week.

The time point here: patch test 2, 6 weeks after DPC sensitization. Specified treatment: therapeutic diphenylcyclopropenone sensitization with weekly scalp DPC. The study's findings and limits: After DPC sensitization, TCRs above 1 in 1000 frequency showed no change.

On this clonotype itself: Its antigen is undetermined.

The CDR3 sequence is 14 residues long. Germline V CDR1 and CDR2: SEHNR, FQNEAQ (reference sequence). Trimming took 11 bases from V and 5 from J; bases not matched to a gene: 7. TCRdb redid the calling of the RACE reads with MiXCR, one entry per CDR3 protein. The repertoire holds 360,000 or so distinct CDR3 sequences, with about 6% as singletons. The source of this sequence is a woman aged 18-29 years with alopecia areata. Some clones in this sample may be carry-over from other donors' samples. The rearrangement uses TRBV7-9 and TRBJ1-5, with 12 positions matching TRBD1. The sample here was whole blood, taken in connection with sensitization to the hapten diphenylcyclopropenone (DPC). The CDR3 reads CAGGTGGLDQPQHF. The CDR3 DNA sequence: TGTGCCGGGGGGACAGGGGGCCTAGATCAGCCCCAGCATTTT.